The source of this T cell receptor beta chain is a study of a mutant IDH1 vaccine in newly diagnosed glioma. Across the study: Mean patient age was around 40 years; 62.5% were male and 37.5% female.

Measured with immunoSEQ multiplex PCR; TCRdb has only the in-frame clones, and not every one. The sample has tens of thousands of clones, roughly four fifths seen once; the top ten hold roughly 6.8%. Stated time point: baseline, week 1 (first vaccination visit). Regarding treatment: pre-vaccination baseline after standard-of-care therapy. Tumors from donors were new WHO grade 3 or 4 IDH1-mutant astrocytomas with ATRX loss. Turning to this clone: The antigen is unknown.

Study conclusions and caveats: No link was apparently found between pseudoprogression and changes in top peripheral T cell clonotypes.

Sequencing was performed on PBMCs, taken from a glioma patient treated with radiotherapy, temozolomide or both. The receptor was derived from a woman between 50 and 59 years old with glioma.

CDR3 nucleotides: TGTGCCAGCAGACTAGTCTGGGAGCAGCCCCAGCATTTT. Translation: CASRLVWEQPQHF. The gene calls are TRBV2 and TRBJ1-5; D unresolved. There are 13 residues in the CDR3. Trimming stripped 6 bases from V and 7 bases from J, with 13 bases between. Germline assignment: CDR1 SNHLY and CDR2 FYNNEI. Supplemented by reference TRBV2 and TRBJ1-5, the full variable domain reads EPEVTQTPSHQVTQMGQEVILRCVPISNHLYFYWYRQILGQKVEFLVSFYNNEISEKSEIFDDQFSVERPDGSNFTLKIRSTKLEDSAMYFCASRLVWEQPQHFGDGTRLSIL.